The 3 T cell receptor beta chains reported below all come from one sample, sequenced in a study of siplizumab effects on memory and regulatory T cells. TCRdb's table, derived via immunoSEQ multiplex PCR, lists solely in-frame clones and lacks some. The repertoire holds nearly 85,000 clones, with roughly 94% as singletons. Source material: CD8+ T cells sorted from blood. The receptor source for this set is a human donor in good health.

CDR3 protein: CASSFLSQGNGYTF. Here the CDR3 DNA reads TGTGCCAGCAGCTTTCTTTCCCAGGGGAATGGCTACACCTTC. This chain links TRBV7-9 with TRBJ1-2, with D possibly TRBD1 on 6 matching bases. The V end was cut by 3 bases, the J end by 6 bases, with 14 bases between. The CDR3 runs 14 residues. Germline V lookup: CDR1 SEHNR, CDR2 FQNEAQ (reference sequence).

The rearrangement links TRBV9 to TRBJ1-1; a weak D match, TRBD1 (6 bases). Germline V gene sequence: CDR1 SGDLS, CDR2 YYNGEE. The CDR3 has 16 residues. Trimming took off 4 bases at V and 2 bases at J, with 18 bases between the two ends. The DNA for the CDR3 is TGTGCCAGCAGCCCTCAACAGGGAGTGTTAAACACTGAAGCTTTCTTT. The encoded protein is CASSPQQGVLNTEAFF.

This clone was counted once. The chain uses TRBV6-5 and TRBJ2-5, with D uncertain. The CDR3 is 14 amino acids. Trimming pared 1 base from V and 3 bases from J, leaving 9 bases between. In germline, CDR1 is MNHEY, CDR2 SVGAGI. CDR3 amino acids: CASSYFSAEETQYF. The CDR3, as DNA: TGTGCCAGCAGTTACTTTTCGGCAGAAGAGACCCAGTACTTC.